This TCR beta chain was obtained from a study of blood T cell repertoires in COVID-19. Germline V gives CDR1 ENHRY, CDR2 SYGVKD. Trimming at V came to 3 bases and at J to 6 bases, leaving 13 bases not matched to a gene. The CDR3 extends over 16 amino acids. This clone showed up just once. TCRdb keeps only in-frame clones here, not all; method: immunoSEQ multiplex PCR. The table shows some 200,000 clones, with 80% to 90% occurring only once. The sample consisted of peripheral blood. The TCR was taken from a woman between 65 and 79 years old with acute or convalescent COVID-19. The chain combines TRBV10-3 with TRBJ1-1, with TRBD1 matching over 7 bases. CDR3: CAISDFGTAAGPEAFF. The CDR3 region has the DNA TGTGCCATCAGTGACTTTGGGACAGCCGCTGGGCCTGAAGCTTTCTTT.